This T cell receptor (beta chain) is drawn from a study of blood T cell repertoires in COVID-19. The overall study: Acute-phase and convalescent COVID-19 samples originated in the United States, Italy and Spain. T cells, B-cell-depleted T cells, or PBMCs provided the cDNA or gDNA that served as material.

Seattle participants joined during active infection and were tracked over time. Germline values: CDR1 MNHEY, CDR2 SVGEGT. The CDR3 totals 13 residues. Trimming shortened V by 2 bases and J by 10 bases, and 14 bases separated the two germline ends. In the authors' methods: The assay estimated nucleated cells by amplifying reference gene primers. Here immunoSEQ multiplex PCR was the method, and the copy in TCRdb shows in-frame clones only, minus some. The V and J calls and the clone size are those of that table, but D and trimming were determined from the DNA. The sample has about 170,000 clones, roughly 86% seen once; the top ten hold over 2%.

Sequenced: peripheral blood. This sequence joins TRBV6-2 or TRBV6-3 and TRBJ1-1; D may be TRBD1 (6 bases). The TCR originated in a woman older than 75 with COVID-19, enrolled during active disease. CDR3 amino acids: CASSYDGQFVAFF. CDR3 coding DNA: TGTGCCAGCAGTTACGACGGACAGTTTGTAGCTTTCTTT.